A selection of T cell receptor beta chains follows, all from one sample in a study of T cell responses to AZD1222 COVID-19 vaccine. The table came from immunoSEQ multiplex PCR; TCRdb's copy has only in-frame clones and leaves some out. Of 150,000 to 200,000 clones listed, 80% to 90% are singletons. The source was peripheral blood, collected on day 0 of AZD1222 vaccination. The source of these receptors is an adult in good health. Each CDR3 is given with its conserved first and last residue. A D gene is named only where the DNA matches it firmly. The size of a clone is reported for some rows only, either as once, few or many, or as a class for expanded clones.

abundance	j_gene	v_gene	d_gene	CDR3aa	CDR3nt
-	TRBJ1-2	TRBV25-1	TRBD1	CASSGGRGDRHGYTF	TGTGCCAGCAGTGGAGGCAGGGGGGACCGGCACGGCTACACCTTC
-	TRBJ1-6	TRBV7-2	-	CASNPGPRVNSPLHF	TGTGCCAGCAACCCTGGGCCCAGGGTTAATTCACCCCTCCACTTT
once	TRBJ1-6	TRBV19	-	CASSEQGVGNSPLHF	TGTGCCAGTAGTGAACAGGGTGTAGGAAATTCACCCCTCCACTTT
-	TRBJ2-2	TRBV2	-	CASSPAGELFF	TGTGCCAGCAGTCCTGCCGGGGAGCTGTTTTTT
-	TRBJ1-2	TRBV9	-	CASSGGAYGYTF	TGTGCCAGCAGTGGGGGGGCCTATGGCTACACCTTC
once	TRBJ2-3	TRBV6-4	TRBD2	CASSDSTSGGGTDTQYF	TGTGCCAGCAGTGACTCGACTAGCGGGGGGGGCACAGATACGCAGTATTTT
-	TRBJ1-4	TRBV28	TRBD1	CATHGTEREKLFF	TGTGCCACCCACGGGACAGAACGTGAAAAACTGTTTTTT
-	TRBJ1-6	TRBV7-9	TRBD1	CASSPRQGGSPLHF	TGTGCCAGCAGCCCCCGACAGGGCGGTTCACCCCTCCACTTT
-	TRBJ1-5	TRBV19	TRBD1	CASSTIPGRRGHNQPQHF	TGTGCCAGTAGTACCATTCCGGGACGCAGGGGGCACAATCAGCCCCAGCATTTT
-	TRBJ2-5	TRBV5-4	TRBD1	CASSLGAGGEWETQYF	TGTGCCAGCAGCTTGGGGGCAGGGGGCGAGTGGGAGACCCAGTACTTC
-	TRBJ2-3	TRBV5-6	-	CASSLYQGTTDTQYF	TGTGCCAGCAGCTTATATCAGGGGACCACAGATACGCAGTATTTT
-	TRBJ1-6	TRBV6-4	-	CASSGAGSPLHF	TGTGCCAGCAGTGGAGCGGGTTCACCCCTCCACTTT
-	TRBJ1-2	TRBV5-8	-	CASSLIAAYGYTF	TGTGCCAGCAGCTTGATAGCCGCCTATGGCTACACCTTC
-	TRBJ2-2	TRBV7-9	-	CASSPRLGRPANTGELFF	TGTGCCAGCAGCCCTCGTTTAGGCCGACCCGCGAACACCGGGGAGCTGTTTTTT
once	TRBJ1-3	TRBV6-6	-	CASRPNGSGNTIYF	TGTGCCAGCAGGCCGAACGGAAGTGGAAACACCATATATTTT
-	TRBJ1-2	TRBV15	-	CATSRGGEFYGYTF	TGTGCCACCAGCAGAGGGGGGGAGTTCTATGGCTACACCTTC
-	TRBJ1-6	TRBV7-2	-	CASSPSAGDSPLHF	TGTGCCAGCAGCCCCAGTGCGGGGGATTCACCCCTCCACTTT
-	TRBJ1-2	TRBV19	-	CASTRRTVNYGYTF	TGTGCCAGTACTAGACGGACTGTAAACTATGGCTACACCTTC
once	TRBJ1-1	TRBV27	TRBD1	CASSLSTGYTEAFF	TGTGCCAGCAGTTTATCGACAGGGTACACTGAAGCTTTCTTT
-	TRBJ1-2	TRBV5-6	-	CASSFYDGNGYTF	TGTGCCAGCAGCTTTTATGACGGTAATGGCTACACCTTC
-	TRBJ2-2	TRBV28	-	CASSTQGVGELFF	TGTGCCAGCAGCACCCAGGGTGTCGGGGAGCTGTTTTTT
-	TRBJ1-5	TRBV6-5	-	CASHIRSEMAQHF	TGTGCCAGCCACATTCGGAGCGAGATGGCCCAGCATTTT
-	TRBJ1-1	TRBV19	-	CASTISRAANTEAFF	TGTGCCAGTACCATTTCCCGGGCAGCCAACACTGAAGCTTTCTTT
-	TRBJ1-5	TRBV5-6	-	CASSSTPNYSNQPQHF	TGTGCCAGCAGCTCGACACCTAATTATAGCAATCAGCCCCAGCATTTT
-	TRBJ1-4	TRBV6-2/TRBV6-3	-	CASSWTGNEKLFF	TGTGCCAGCAGCTGGACGGGAAATGAAAAACTGTTTTTT
-	TRBJ1-5	TRBV5-5	-	CASSRDTNQPQHF	TGTGCCAGCAGCCGGGACACAAATCAGCCCCAGCATTTT
-	TRBJ2-3	TRBV10-3	TRBD2	CAISELGGSDNTQYF	TGTGCCATCAGTGAGTTGGGGGGGTCGGACAATACGCAGTATTTT
-	TRBJ2-6	TRBV10-3	-	CAISDHSGANVLTF	TGTGCCATCAGTGATCACTCTGGGGCCAACGTCCTGACTTTC
-	TRBJ2-7	TRBV7-8	-	CASSSMPGQGRYEQYF	TGTGCCAGCAGCTCAATGCCAGGACAAGGGCGATACGAGCAGTACTTC
-	TRBJ1-1	TRBV11-3	-	CASSLGGNTEAFF	TGTGCCAGCAGCTTAGGGGGGAACACTGAAGCTTTCTTT
-	TRBJ1-2	TRBV13	-	CASSHERTQGRYYGYTF	TGTGCCAGCAGCCACGAAAGAACGCAGGGGCGGTACTATGGCTACACCTTC
-	TRBJ2-5	TRBV28	-	CASSFLRRPQYF	TGTGCCAGCAGTTTTCTCAGGAGACCCCAGTACTTC
-	TRBJ1-6	TRBV3-1/TRBV3-2	TRBD1	CASSLGTGGSNSPLHF	TGTGCCAGCAGCCTGGGGACAGGGGGGAGTAATTCACCCCTCCACTTT
-	TRBJ1-1	TRBV29-1	-	CSVEGQGNTEAFF	TGCAGCGTTGAAGGGCAGGGGAACACTGAAGCTTTCTTT
-	TRBJ1-3	TRBV9	-	CASSVNRADVISGNTIYF	TGTGCCAGCAGCGTAAACAGAGCCGATGTTATCTCTGGAAACACCATATATTTT